The TCR beta chain described here comes from a study of blood T cell repertoires in COVID-19. The data were produced by immunoSEQ multiplex PCR, yet TCRdb's version contains in-frame clones alone and is incomplete. The sample yields 490,000 or so clones, roughly nine tenths seen once. Between the trimmed V and J ends, which lost 2 bases and 4 bases, there was a span of 11 bases. In germline, CDR1 is MNHEY, CDR2 SVGAGI. The CDR3 is 14 amino acids. The TCR was taken from a woman aged 60-75 years who had recovered from COVID-19. Sequences were obtained from PBMCs or T cells enriched from blood (not recorded which). V and J are TRBV6-5 and TRBJ1-1, with D maybe TRBD1 (5 bases). The CDR3 region has the DNA TGTGCCAGCAGTTACGCGGACACGGGCACTGAAGCTTTCTTT. Its translation: CASSYADTGTEAFF.